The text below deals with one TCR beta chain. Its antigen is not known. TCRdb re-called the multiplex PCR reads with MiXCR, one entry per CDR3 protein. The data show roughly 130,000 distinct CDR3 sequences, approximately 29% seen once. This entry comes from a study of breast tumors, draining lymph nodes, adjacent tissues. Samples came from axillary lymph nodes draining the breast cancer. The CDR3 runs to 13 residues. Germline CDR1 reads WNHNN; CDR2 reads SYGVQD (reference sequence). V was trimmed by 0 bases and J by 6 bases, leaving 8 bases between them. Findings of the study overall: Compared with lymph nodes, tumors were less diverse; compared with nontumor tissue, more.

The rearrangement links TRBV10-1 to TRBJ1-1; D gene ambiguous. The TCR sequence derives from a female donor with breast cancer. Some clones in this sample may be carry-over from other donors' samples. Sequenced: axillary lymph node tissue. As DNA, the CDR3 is TGCGCCAGCAGTGAGTCAGGCGCGGCTGAAGCTTTCTTT. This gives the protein CASSESGAAEAFF.